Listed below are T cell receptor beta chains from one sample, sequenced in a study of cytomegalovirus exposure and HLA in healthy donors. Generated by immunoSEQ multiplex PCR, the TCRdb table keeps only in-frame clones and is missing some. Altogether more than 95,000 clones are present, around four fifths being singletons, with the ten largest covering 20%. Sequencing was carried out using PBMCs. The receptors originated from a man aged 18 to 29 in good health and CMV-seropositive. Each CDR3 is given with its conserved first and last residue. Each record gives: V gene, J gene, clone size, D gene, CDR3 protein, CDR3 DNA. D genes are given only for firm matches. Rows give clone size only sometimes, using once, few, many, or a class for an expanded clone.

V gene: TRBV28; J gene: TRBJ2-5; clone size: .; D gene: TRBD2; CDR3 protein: CASSLGLAEGTQYF; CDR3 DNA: TGTGCCAGCAGTTTAGGGCTAGCGGAGGGGACCCAGTACTTC
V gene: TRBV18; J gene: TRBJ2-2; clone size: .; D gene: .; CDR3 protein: CASSPYGDTGELFF; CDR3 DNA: TGTGCCAGCTCACCATACGGGGACACCGGGGAGCTGTTTTTT
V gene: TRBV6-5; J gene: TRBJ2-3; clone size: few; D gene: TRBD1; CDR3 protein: CASTLGTGATDTQYF; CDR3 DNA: TGTGCCAGCACTCTCGGGACAGGGGCCACAGATACGCAGTATTTT
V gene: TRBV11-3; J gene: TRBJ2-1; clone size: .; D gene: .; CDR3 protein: CASSLGGPSYNEQFF; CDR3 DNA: TGTGCCAGCAGCTTAGGGGGGCCGTCCTACAATGAGCAGTTCTTC
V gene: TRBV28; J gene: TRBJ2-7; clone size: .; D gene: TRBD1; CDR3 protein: CASSLHGQGVNEQYF; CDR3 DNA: TGTGCCAGCAGTTTACACGGACAGGGGGTCAACGAGCAGTACTTC
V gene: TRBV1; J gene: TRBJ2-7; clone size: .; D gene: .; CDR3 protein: CTSRTLSGAPYEQYF; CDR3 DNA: TGCACCAGCAGAACTCTCAGCGGGGCCCCCTACGAGCAGTACTTC
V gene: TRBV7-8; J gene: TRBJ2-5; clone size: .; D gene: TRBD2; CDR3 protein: CASTLAGGMETQYF; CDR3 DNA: TGTGCCAGCACCCTAGCGGGGGGAATGGAGACCCAGTACTTC
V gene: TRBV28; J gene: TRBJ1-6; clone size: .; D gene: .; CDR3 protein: CASSLLAGRNSPLHF; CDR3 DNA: TGTGCCAGCAGCCTACTGGCAGGGCGCAATTCACCCCTCCACTTT
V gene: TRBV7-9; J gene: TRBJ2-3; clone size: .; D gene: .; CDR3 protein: CASSFGQSTDTQYF; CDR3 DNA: TGTGCCAGCAGCTTTGGACAGAGCACAGATACGCAGTATTTT
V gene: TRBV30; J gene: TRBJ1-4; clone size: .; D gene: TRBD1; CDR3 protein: CAWSGEDRDEKLFF; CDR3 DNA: TGTGCCTGGAGTGGCGAGGACAGGGATGAAAAACTGTTTTTT
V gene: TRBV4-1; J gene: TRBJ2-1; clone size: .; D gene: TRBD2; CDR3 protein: CASSQTPTGTNYNEQFF; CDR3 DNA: TGCGCCAGCAGCCAAACCCCGACCGGGACTAATTACAATGAGCAGTTCTTC
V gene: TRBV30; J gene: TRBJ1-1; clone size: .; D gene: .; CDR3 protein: CAWSPGGNTEAFF; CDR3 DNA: TGTGCCTGGAGCCCCGGGGGGAACACTGAAGCTTTCTTT
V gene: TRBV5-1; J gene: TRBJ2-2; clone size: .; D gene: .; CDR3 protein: CASSYTSAGELFF; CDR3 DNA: TGCGCCAGCAGCTATACCAGCGCCGGGGAGCTGTTTTTT
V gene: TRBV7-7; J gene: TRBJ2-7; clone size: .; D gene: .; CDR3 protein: CASSLEGGYEQYF; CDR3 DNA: TGTGCCAGCAGCTTAGAAGGGGGCTACGAGCAGTACTTC
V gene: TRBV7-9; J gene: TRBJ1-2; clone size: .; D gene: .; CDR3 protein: CASSLAGSGGGYTF; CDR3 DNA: TGTGCCAGCAGCTTAGCAGGGAGCGGGGGCGGCTACACCTTC
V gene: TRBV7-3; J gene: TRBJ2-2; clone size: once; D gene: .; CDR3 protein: CASTRPGAGELFF; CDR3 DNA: TGTGCCAGCACTCGTCCCGGGGCCGGGGAGCTGTTTTTT
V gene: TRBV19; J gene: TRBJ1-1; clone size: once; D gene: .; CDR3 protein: CASSATVNTEAFF; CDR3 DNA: TGTGCCAGTAGTGCGACTGTGAACACTGAAGCTTTCTTT
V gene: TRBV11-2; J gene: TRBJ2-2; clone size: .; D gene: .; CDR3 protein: CASSLRGTGELFF; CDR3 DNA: TGTGCCAGCAGCTTAAGGGGTACCGGGGAGCTGTTTTTT
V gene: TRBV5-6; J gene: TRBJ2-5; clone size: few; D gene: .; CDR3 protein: CASSLGRDETQYF; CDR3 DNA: TGTGCCAGCAGCTTGGGCCGGGATGAGACCCAGTACTTC
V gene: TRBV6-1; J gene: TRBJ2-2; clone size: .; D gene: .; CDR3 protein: CASSPTWQSTGELFF; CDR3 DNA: TGTGCCAGCAGTCCAACCTGGCAATCCACCGGGGAGCTGTTTTTT
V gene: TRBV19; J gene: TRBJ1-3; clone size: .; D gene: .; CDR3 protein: CASSMGRFSGNTIYF; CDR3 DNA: TGTGCCAGTAGTATGGGCCGCTTCTCTGGAAACACCATATATTTT
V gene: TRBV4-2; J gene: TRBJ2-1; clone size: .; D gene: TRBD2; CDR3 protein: CASSQDLSGGVPNEQFF; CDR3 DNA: TGTGCCAGCAGCCAAGATCTTAGCGGGGGGGTTCCTAATGAGCAGTTCTTC
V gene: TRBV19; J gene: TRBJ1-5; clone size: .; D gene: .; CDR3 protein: CASKSPRDSLNQPQHF; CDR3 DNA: TGTGCCAGTAAATCCCCCCGCGACAGCCTCAATCAGCCCCAGCATTTT
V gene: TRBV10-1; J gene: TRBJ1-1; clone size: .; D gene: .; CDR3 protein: CASRQGGVDTEAFF; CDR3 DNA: TGCGCCAGCAGACAGGGTGGGGTGGACACTGAAGCTTTCTTT
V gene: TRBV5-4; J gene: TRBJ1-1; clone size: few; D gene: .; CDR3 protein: CAYRGGFVNTEAFF; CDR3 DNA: TGTGCCTATAGAGGGGGATTCGTGAACACTGAAGCTTTCTTT
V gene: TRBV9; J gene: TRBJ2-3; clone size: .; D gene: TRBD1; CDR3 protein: CASSLTGADTQYF; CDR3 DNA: TGTGCCAGCAGCTTGACAGGGGCAGATACGCAGTATTTT
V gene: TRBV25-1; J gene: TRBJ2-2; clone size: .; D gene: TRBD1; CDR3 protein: CASSSPAGQGNTGELFF; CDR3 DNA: TGTGCCAGCAGTTCCCCCGCGGGACAGGGAAACACCGGGGAGCTGTTTTTT
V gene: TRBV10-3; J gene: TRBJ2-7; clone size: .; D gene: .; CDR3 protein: CAISVAQGYNEQYF; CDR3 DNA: TGTGCCATCAGTGTGGCGCAGGGATACAACGAGCAGTACTTC
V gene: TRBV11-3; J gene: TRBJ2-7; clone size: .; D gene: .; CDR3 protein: CASRHTGEDEQYF; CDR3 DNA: TGTGCCAGCAGACACACAGGGGAGGACGAACAGTACTTC
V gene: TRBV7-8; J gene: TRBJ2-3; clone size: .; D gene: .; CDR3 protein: CASSPRTDTQYF; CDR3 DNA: TGTGCCAGCAGCCCTCGGACAGATACGCAGTATTTT
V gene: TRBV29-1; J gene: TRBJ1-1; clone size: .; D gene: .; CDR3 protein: CSVEGGQTNTEAFF; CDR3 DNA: TGCAGCGTTGAAGGTGGACAGACGAACACTGAAGCTTTCTTT
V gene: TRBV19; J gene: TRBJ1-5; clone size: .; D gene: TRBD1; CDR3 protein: CASSTRDRAYSNQPQHF; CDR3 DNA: TGTGCCAGTAGTACCCGGGACAGAGCTTATAGCAATCAGCCCCAGCATTTT
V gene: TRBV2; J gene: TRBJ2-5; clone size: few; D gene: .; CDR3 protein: CASEVDAGETQYF; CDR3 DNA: TGTGCCAGCGAAGTAGACGCCGGGGAGACCCAGTACTTC
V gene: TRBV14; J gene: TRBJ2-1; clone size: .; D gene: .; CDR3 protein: CASSLVSNEQFF; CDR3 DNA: TGTGCCAGCAGCCTTGTATCCAATGAGCAGTTCTTC
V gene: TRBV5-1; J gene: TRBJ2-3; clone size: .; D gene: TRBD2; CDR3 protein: CASSFGTSGMSTDTQYF; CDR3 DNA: TGCGCCAGCAGCTTTGGGACTAGCGGTATGAGCACAGATACGCAGTATTTT
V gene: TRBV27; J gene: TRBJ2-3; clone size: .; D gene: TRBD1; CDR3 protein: CASSPYGQGITDTQYF; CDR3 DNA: TGTGCCAGCAGTCCATACGGACAGGGGATCACAGATACGCAGTATTTT
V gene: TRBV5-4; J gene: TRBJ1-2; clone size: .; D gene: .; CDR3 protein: CASSLGGAAKGYTF; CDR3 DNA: TGTGCCAGCAGCTTGGGCGGCGCCGCTAAAGGCTACACCTTC
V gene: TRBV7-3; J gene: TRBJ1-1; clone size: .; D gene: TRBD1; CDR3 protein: CASSPGGTGRPEAFF; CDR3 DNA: TGTGCCAGCAGCCCAGGAGGGACAGGGAGGCCTGAAGCTTTCTTT
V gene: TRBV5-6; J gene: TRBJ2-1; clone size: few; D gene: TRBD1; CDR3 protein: CASSLGTGGGIAEQFF; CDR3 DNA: TGTGCCAGCAGCTTGGGGACAGGGGGCGGCATTGCTGAGCAGTTCTTC
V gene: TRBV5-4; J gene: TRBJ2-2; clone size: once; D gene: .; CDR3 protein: CASSLVAAQRNTGELFF; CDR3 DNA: TGTGCCAGCAGCTTGGTGGCAGCGCAGCGAAACACCGGGGAGCTGTTTTTT
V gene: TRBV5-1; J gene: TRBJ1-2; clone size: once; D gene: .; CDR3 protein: CASSQDTWDGYTF; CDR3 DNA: TGCGCCAGCAGCCAAGACACCTGGGATGGCTACACCTTC
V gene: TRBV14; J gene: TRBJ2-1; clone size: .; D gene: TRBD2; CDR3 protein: CASSQDLVFRGGYNEQFF; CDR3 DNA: TGTGCCAGCAGCCAAGATCTTGTTTTCCGGGGGGGTTACAATGAGCAGTTCTTC
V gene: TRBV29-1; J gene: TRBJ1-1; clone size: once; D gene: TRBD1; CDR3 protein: CSVDYLGQGIEAFF; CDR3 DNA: TGCAGCGTTGACTATCTTGGACAGGGCATTGAAGCTTTCTTT
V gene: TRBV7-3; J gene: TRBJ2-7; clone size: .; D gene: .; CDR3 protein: CASSLTLSRRPGVGSSYEQYF; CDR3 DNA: TGTGCCAGCAGCTTAACCCTATCCCGTCGGCCAGGGGTTGGGAGCTCCTACGAGCAGTACTTC
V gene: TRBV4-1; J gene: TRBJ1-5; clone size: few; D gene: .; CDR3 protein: CASSPIGGNQPQHF; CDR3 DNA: TGCGCCAGCAGCCCAATCGGAGGGAACCAGCCCCAGCATTTT
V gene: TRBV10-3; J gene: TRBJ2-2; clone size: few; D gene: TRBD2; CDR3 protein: CAISESGLAGPGELFF; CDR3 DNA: TGTGCCATCAGTGAGTCAGGACTAGCGGGGCCCGGGGAGCTGTTTTTT
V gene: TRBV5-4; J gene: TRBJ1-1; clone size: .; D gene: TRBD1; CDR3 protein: CASSLGTGLTEAFF; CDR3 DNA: TGTGCCAGCAGCTTGGGGACAGGGCTCACTGAAGCTTTCTTT
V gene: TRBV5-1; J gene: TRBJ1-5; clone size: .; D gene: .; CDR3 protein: CASSLEGGDQPQHF; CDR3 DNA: TGCGCCAGCAGCTTGGAAGGGGGGGATCAGCCCCAGCATTTT
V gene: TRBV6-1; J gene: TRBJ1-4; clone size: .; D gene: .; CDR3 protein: CASSWYSGEKLFF; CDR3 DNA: TGTGCCAGCAGTTGGTATTCGGGTGAAAAACTGTTTTTT
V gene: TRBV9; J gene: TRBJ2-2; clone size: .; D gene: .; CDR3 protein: CASSVRQGGTGELFF; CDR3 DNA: TGTGCCAGCAGTGTCCGACAGGGAGGAACCGGGGAGCTGTTTTTT
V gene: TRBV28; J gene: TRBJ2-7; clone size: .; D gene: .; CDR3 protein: CASTRDIYEQYF; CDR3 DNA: TGTGCCAGCACTCGGGACATCTACGAGCAGTACTTC
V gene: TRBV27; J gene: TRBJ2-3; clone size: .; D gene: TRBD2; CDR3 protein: CASSLSSSGGTDTQYF; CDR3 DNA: TGTGCCAGCAGTTTATCATCCAGCGGGGGGACAGATACGCAGTATTTT
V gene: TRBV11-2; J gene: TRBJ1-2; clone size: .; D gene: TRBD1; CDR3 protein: CASSFIGGQYGYTF; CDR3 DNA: TGTGCCAGCAGCTTTATCGGGGGACAGTATGGCTACACCTTC
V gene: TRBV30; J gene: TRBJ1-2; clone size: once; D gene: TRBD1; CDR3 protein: CAWSVDRGYHGYTF; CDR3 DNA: TGTGCCTGGAGTGTTGACAGGGGGTACCATGGCTACACCTTC
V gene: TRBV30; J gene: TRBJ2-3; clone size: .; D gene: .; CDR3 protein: CAWSSADTQYF; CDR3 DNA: TGTGCCTGGAGTTCGGCAGATACGCAGTATTTT